This TCR beta chain originates from a study of identical twins. Findings and limits, study-wide: Clonotypes of the beta chain that were abundant in cord blood carried fewer insertions (memory repertoires showed none). Part of the zero-insertion signal could reflect confounding by invariant MAIT and iNKT cells.

A universal primer site was created by template switching, with the cDNA bearing unique molecular identifiers. Via MiXCR, TCRdb re-called the 5' RACE reads, giving one row per CDR3 protein. The repertoire consists of about 500,000 distinct CDR3 sequences, with roughly an eighth occurring once and the leading ten covering approximately 1%. The germline V gene has CDR1 SGHAT and CDR2 FQDESV (reference sequence). The CDR3 is made up of 13 amino acids. The junction had 5 bases not matched to a gene; V was cut back by 8 bases and J by 6 bases. In this sample, this clonotype turned up a few times. The antigen is not known. These data were likewise used in another study, on yellow fever vaccine responses in identical twins. Per that paper: After vaccination, twins' T cell response reportedly seemed partly convergent, partly personalized.

This sequence originates from a woman under 30 in good health. The source material was CD4+ T cells sorted from blood. This sequence joins TRBV11-1 and TRBJ2-1; 9 bases align to TRBD2. CDR3 in amino acids: CASARTSVNEQFF. The CDR3 region has the DNA TGTGCCAGCGCAAGGACTAGCGTCAATGAGCAGTTCTTC. The full variable domain, in which reference TRBV11-1 and TRBJ2-1 provide the parts outside the CDR3, is EAEVAQSPRYKITEKSQAVAFWCDPISGHATLYWYRQILGQGPELLVQFQDESVVDDSQLPKDRFSAERLKGVDSTLKIQPAELGDSAMYLCASARTSVNEQFFGPGTRLTVL.